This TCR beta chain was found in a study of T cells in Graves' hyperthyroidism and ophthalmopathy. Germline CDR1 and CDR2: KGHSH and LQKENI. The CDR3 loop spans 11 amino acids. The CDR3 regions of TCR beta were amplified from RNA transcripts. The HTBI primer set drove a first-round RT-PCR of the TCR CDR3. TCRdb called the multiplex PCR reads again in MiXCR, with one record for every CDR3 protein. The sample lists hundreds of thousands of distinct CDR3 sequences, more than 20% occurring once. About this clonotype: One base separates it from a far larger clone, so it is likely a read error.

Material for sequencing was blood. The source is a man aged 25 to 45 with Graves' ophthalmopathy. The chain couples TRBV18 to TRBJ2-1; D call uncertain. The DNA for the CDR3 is TGTACCAGCTCTCCTCTCGATGAGCAGTTCTTC. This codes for CTSSPLDEQFF.